Presented here are 3 T cell receptor beta chains from one specimen sequenced in a study of identical twins. TCRdb re-called the 5' RACE reads with MiXCR, one entry per CDR3 protein. The sample yields roughly 690,000 distinct CDR3 sequences, roughly 20% seen once. The sample was also reused in another study, on T cells expressing NK-cell markers.

The sample consisted of PBMCs. Receptors were obtained from a woman younger than 35 in good health.

This chain links TRBV5-6 with TRBJ2-1, with 8 positions matching TRBD2. The CDR3 covers 14 residues. Germline trimming cut 4 bases from V and 12 bases from J; bases unmatched to any gene: 12. In germline, CDR1 is SGHDT, CDR2 YYEEEE. The CDR3 DNA is TGTGCCAGCAGCCAAAGCGGGAGCTCCAGGTGGCAGTTCTTC. Amino acids: CASSQSGSSRWQFF.

This clonotype was observed at least ten times. The V gene is TRBV20-1, the J gene TRBJ2-7; D unresolved. The V end lost 7 bases, the J end lost 5 bases, and 15 bases lay between the germline ends. Germline lookup yields CDR1 DFQATT and CDR2 SNEGSKA (reference sequence). The CDR3 loop spans 12 amino acids. CDR3 loop: CSGAKAINEQYF. The CDR3 DNA is TGCAGTGGCGCGAAGGCTATCAACGAGCAGTACTTC.

This clonotype was observed a single time. V usage is TRBV20-1 and J usage is TRBJ1-6, with D perhaps TRBD1 (5 bases). Germline values: CDR1 DFQATT, CDR2 SNEGSKA (reference sequence). The CDR3 covers 14 residues. The V end was cut by 4 bases, the J end by 7 bases, with 14 bases between. CDR3 protein: CSAISGTVNSPLHF. The CDR3 nucleotides read TGCAGTGCTATAAGTGGGACGGTGAATTCACCCCTCCACTTT.